What follows are 6 T cell receptor beta chains derived from one specimen sequenced in a study of vaccination effects on CD4 cells after COVID-19. Which antigens these TCRs recognize remains unknown. Using immunoSEQ multiplex PCR, the repertoire was profiled, and TCRdb retains in-frame clones only, with some absent. Of 75,000 or so clones in the sample, 60% to 85% were seen once. Using viral peptide pools, the ViraFEST assay grew out antigen-specific CD4+ T cells prior to sequencing. Subsequent to 10 days of culture, CD4+ T cells were isolated. It was two doses of either the BNT162b2 or mRNA-1273 vaccine that participants received. Here the sequenced sample was CD4+ T cells from PBMCs cultured with HCoV-OC43 spike peptides, taken after COVID-19 vaccination. Subset reported: HCoV-OC43 spike overlapping peptide pool stimulation. All receptors come from a human donor who received a COVID-19 vaccine.

This clone occurred once. This chain uses TRBV5-6 with TRBJ1-1; TRBD1 is a possible D gene (5 bases). The CDR3 has 16 amino acids. Trimming took 3 bases from V and 5 from J, leaving 20 bases between them. In germline, CDR1 is SGHDT, CDR2 YYEEEE. CDR3 DNA sequence: TGTGCCAGCAGCTCCCTCACCCGCCGGGGGGGAACTGAAGCTTTCTTT. Translating it yields CASSSLTRRGGTEAFF. The full variable domain, completed using reference TRBV5-6 and TRBJ1-1, is DAGVTQSPTHLIKTRGQQVTLRCSPKSGHDTVSWYQQALGQGPQFIFQYYEEEERQRGNFPDRFSGHQFPNYSSELNVNALLLGDSALYLCASSSLTRRGGTEAFFGQGTRLTVV.

The table lists this clone with a count of one. J is TRBJ2-3 and V is TRBV10-3; 9 bases line up with TRBD1. Germline V gene data show CDR1 as ENHRY and CDR2 as SYGVKD. This CDR3 spans 15 amino acids. The junction had 5 bases not matched to a gene; V was cut back by 3 bases and J by 4 bases. CDR3 sequence reads: CAISDSTGGPDTQYF. As DNA, the CDR3 is TGTGCCATCAGTGATTCTACAGGGGGCCCAGATACGCAGTATTTT.

This sequence joins TRBV6-1 and TRBJ2-1; TRBD2 might be the D (6 bases). Germline CDR1 MNHNS, CDR2 SASEGT. This CDR3 is built from 15 residues. The V gene lost 2 bases and the J gene lost 5 bases, with 13 bases spanning the gap. CDR3 amino acids: CASSESGTGHNEQFF. The CDR3 DNA sequence: TGTGCCAGCAGTGAATCCGGGACTGGACACAATGAGCAGTTCTTC.

V is TRBV19 and J is TRBJ1-3; tentatively, D is TRBD1 (5 bases). The CDR3 is made up of 15 amino acids. Germline V gives CDR1 LNHDA, CDR2 SQIVND (reference sequence). Trimming removed 7 bases from V and 0 bases from J, with 13 bases in between. As DNA, the CDR3 is TGTGCCAGTACCCTAGGGGCCCACTCTGGAAACACCATATATTTT. Translation: CASTLGAHSGNTIYF.

The chain carries TRBV27 and TRBJ2-5; D is uncertain. This CDR3 has 14 residues. The ends were cut back, 3 bases at V and 6 bases at J, with 14 bases in the middle. Per germline, CDR1 MNHEY and CDR2 SMNVEV (reference sequence). The CDR3 reads CASSFEYQSQTQYF. CDR3 DNA: TGTGCCAGCAGTTTTGAATACCAGTCGCAGACCCAGTACTTC.

This sequence joins TRBV18 and TRBJ1-4, with D unresolved. V was cut by 4 bases and J by 4 bases, with 16 bases left in between. Germline CDR1 reads KGHSH; CDR2 reads LQKENI. The CDR3 is 16 residues long. Here the CDR3 DNA reads TGTGCCAGCTCACAGGAACTTTCCCGCAATAATGAAAAACTGTTTTTT. It is translated as CASSQELSRNNEKLFF.